Below, 3 T cell receptor beta chains from the same sample are listed, as sequenced in a study of blood T cell repertoires in COVID-19. Sequenced by immunoSEQ multiplex PCR; TCRdb stores in-frame clones only, minus some. The repertoire holds 350,000 or so clones, with about four fifths as singletons. The source material was peripheral blood. The receptors originated from a man aged 30 to 45 with active or convalescent COVID-19.

The chain recombines TRBV9 with TRBJ2-1; D gene ambiguous. Per the germline V gene, CDR1 is SGDLS and CDR2 is YYNGEE. This CDR3 has 12 residues. Trimming pared 1 base from V and 5 bases from J, leaving 4 bases between. The CDR3 DNA is TGTGCCAGCAGCGTAAGCGACAATGAGCAGTTCTTC. Protein product: CASSVSDNEQFF.

The rearrangement uses TRBV19 and TRBJ2-5; 7 bases fit TRBD1. Germline trimming cut 6 bases from V and 2 bases from J; bases unmatched to any gene: 9. The V gene's germline CDR1 is LNHDA and CDR2 SQIVND (reference sequence). The CDR3 is made up of 15 amino acids. CDR3 amino acids: CASSLGPGGQETQYF. As DNA, the CDR3 is TGTGCCAGTAGCCTAGGGCCAGGGGGACAAGAGACCCAGTACTTC.

The chain uses TRBV11-2 and TRBJ2-1; D remains unclear. V lost 0 bases and J lost 4, with 7 bases in between. The CDR3 consists of 14 residues. Germline-derived CDR1 and CDR2 are SGHAT and FQNNGV. The CDR3 is CASSLEQVYNEQFF. CDR3 in DNA: TGTGCCAGCAGCTTAGAGCAGGTTTACAATGAGCAGTTCTTC.